This T cell receptor beta chain appears in the sequencing data of a study of post-analysis software for immune sequencing data. Study results and caveats: Significantly decreased normalized Chao1 diversity was recorded for multiple sclerosis patients relative to controls. Controls showed lower frequencies than patients for several TRBV segments, and TRBV5-6, TRBV5-1 and TRBV20-1 were among these.

Comments on this clonotype: Its matching antigen is unknown.

The library was made from cDNA and included unique molecular identifiers. MiXCR, applied by TCRdb to the PCR reads, yields one record per CDR3 protein. The table includes about 770,000 distinct CDR3 sequences, around 46% detected once. Germline CDR1 is MRHNA and CDR2 is SNTAGT. The junction had 8 bases not matched to a gene; V was cut back by 5 bases and J by 7 bases. This CDR3 region has 13 residues. Sequences were obtained from blood. The origin of this receptor is a girl between 5 and 17 years old with multiple sclerosis. V gene TRBV6-4 combines with J gene TRBJ2-7; 7 bases line up with TRBD2. The CDR3 DNA is TGTGCCAGCAGTCCACGTCGGGGGGAAGAGCAGTACTTC. Its protein is CASSPRRGEEQYF.